The 14 T cell receptor beta chains presented below share a single source sample, sequenced in a study of T cells after yellow fever vaccination. TCRdb ran MiXCR on the 5' RACE reads and lists one entry per CDR3 protein. The table records approximately 350,000 distinct CDR3 sequences, 11% of them present only once. Sequenced material: PBMCs, taken on the day of the first yellow fever vaccination. The receptors originated from a man aged 18 to 35 who received the YFV17D yellow fever vaccine.

This chain connects TRBV9 to TRBJ1-5; possible D gene TRBD1, 6 bases. CDR3 size: 15 residues. V lost 3 bases and J lost 4, with 14 bases in between. The V gene's germline CDR1 is SGDLS and CDR2 YYNGEE. The CDR3 sequence is CASSERGGVNQPQHF. CDR3 nucleotides: TGTGCCAGCAGCGAGCGGGGGGGCGTAAATCAGCCCCAGCATTTT.

V and J are TRBV7-9 and TRBJ2-3; 9 nucleotides line up with TRBD2. The CDR3 extends over 17 amino acids. Germline CDR1 SEHNR, CDR2 FQNEAQ (reference sequence). V trimming: 3 bases; J trimming: 3 bases; junction bases outside the gene matches: 10. The CDR3 coding sequence is TGTGCCAGCAGCTTCAGTCGGCTAGCGGGGTCAACAGATACGCAGTATTTT. Residues: CASSFSRLAGSTDTQYF.

This clonotype has ten or more counts. This sequence joins TRBV6-2 or TRBV6-3 and TRBJ2-1, with 14 positions matching TRBD2. The junction had 2 bases not matched to a gene; V was cut back by 4 bases and J by 6 bases. The CDR3 length is 15 residues. Germline V lookup: CDR1 MNHEY, CDR2 SVGEGT. The CDR3 sequence is CASSSGLAGGNEQFF. CDR3 bases: TGTGCCAGCAGTTCTGGACTAGCGGGGGGCAATGAGCAGTTCTTC.

The chain links TRBV4-3 to TRBJ1-4; 9 bases are a match to TRBD1. The CDR3 totals 15 residues. J gave up 7 bases and V 2 bases, and 5 bases lay outside the gene matches. CDR1 LGHNA and CDR2 YSLEER come from the germline V gene. The chain's CDR3 is CASSQTGQGSEKLFF. The CDR3 DNA reads as TGCGCCAGCAGCCAAACTGGACAGGGGAGTGAAAAACTGTTTTTT.

The rearrangement uses TRBV28 and TRBJ2-5; the match to TRBD1 covers 9 bases. The germline V gene has CDR1 MDHEN and CDR2 SYDVKM. The V gene end was trimmed by 8 bases and the J gene end by 2 bases; junction bases not matched to a gene: 12. This CDR3 comprises 16 residues. The CDR3: CASGTTNRGPQETQYF. The CDR3 DNA reads TGTGCCAGCGGAACAACTAACAGGGGGCCACAAGAGACCCAGTACTTC.

This clonotype was detected a few times. V is TRBV7-3 and J is TRBJ2-1, with D perhaps TRBD2 (6 bases). V lost 2 bases to trimming and J lost 12 bases, with 23 bases between them. The germline V gene encodes CDR1 SGHTA and CDR2 FQGTGA. The CDR3 consists of 16 residues. CDR3 sequence: CASSLGLVGGGNRQFF. The CDR3 nucleotides read TGTGCCAGCAGCTTAGGTCTGGTGGGTGGCGGGAACCGGCAGTTCTTC.

In this sample, this clonotype turned up a few times. The chain combines TRBV19 with TRBJ2-2; D possibly corresponds to TRBD1 (6 bases). The CDR3 runs 14 residues. The V gene lost 5 bases and the J gene lost 6 bases, with 13 bases spanning the gap. Germline values: CDR1 LNHDA, CDR2 SQIVND (reference sequence). The CDR3: CASSGTPGAGELFF. In nucleotides, the CDR3 is TGTGCCAGTAGTGGAACCCCAGGGGCCGGGGAGCTGTTTTTT.

This chain connects TRBV4-3 to TRBJ2-3, with 11 bases fitting TRBD1. CDR1 is LGHNA, CDR2 YSLEER, per germline. Unmatched junction bases numbered 4, after V lost 1 base and J lost 4 bases. The CDR3 spans 16 residues. This CDR3 is CASSQGTGGLPDTQYF. CDR3 DNA sequence: TGCGCCAGCAGCCAAGGGACAGGGGGCCTGCCAGATACGCAGTATTTT.

This clonotype was seen a few times. The chain couples TRBV5-1 to TRBJ2-1, with TRBD1 as a possible D gene (6 bases). Looked up from germline, CDR1 is SGHRS and CDR2 is YFSETQ. V shed 4 bases and J shed 4 bases, with 15 bases lying between them. This CDR3 spans 15 amino acids. The CDR3 sequence: CASSLTGIRYNEQFF. CDR3 nucleotides: TGCGCCAGCAGCCTGACAGGTATAAGATACAATGAGCAGTTCTTC.

There are a few counts of this clonotype. This chain links TRBV5-1 with TRBJ2-1; no firm D call. V lost 0 bases and J lost 8, with 12 bases in between. This CDR3 comprises 14 residues. Looked up from germline, CDR1 is SGHRS and CDR2 is YFSETQ. The CDR3 spells CASSLASRSDEQFF. The CDR3 DNA sequence: TGCGCCAGCAGCTTGGCGAGTAGGTCCGATGAGCAGTTCTTC.

This clonotype was seen more than once but under ten times. The CDR3 protein is CASSPLRDPGTGELFF. The CDR3 DNA reads as TGTGCCAGCTCACCACTACGGGACCCGGGAACCGGGGAGCTGTTTTTT. V and J are TRBV18 and TRBJ2-2; D is perhaps TRBD1 or TRBD2 (5 bases each). Trimming pared 1 base from V and 5 bases from J, leaving 14 bases between. Germline lookup yields CDR1 KGHSH and CDR2 LQKENI. The CDR3 is made up of 16 amino acids.

This clonotype occurred a few times. This chain links TRBV11-2 with TRBJ2-3; D is perhaps TRBD2 (7 bases). Trimming took 5 bases from V and 8 from J, leaving 26 bases between them. The CDR3 consists of 17 residues. CDR1 is SGHAT, CDR2 FQNNGV, per germline. The CDR3 DNA sequence: TGTGCCAGCAGCACCCTCGGGCGGGGGCTCATGGGTGGTACGCAGTATTTT. Translated: CASSTLGRGLMGGTQYF.

This clonotype was seen only once. The CDR3 loop is CASSIHLGELFF. In DNA, the CDR3 is TGTGCCAGTAGTATACACCTAGGGGAGCTGTTTTTT. The genes are TRBV19 and TRBJ2-2; no clear D gene. V was clipped by 2 bases and J by 8 bases, with 6 bases between them. This CDR3 spans 12 amino acids. Germline V gives CDR1 LNHDA, CDR2 SQIVND (reference sequence).

In this sample, this clonotype turned up a few times. This chain links TRBV30 with TRBJ2-3, with 8 bases identical to TRBD2. Looked up from germline, CDR1 is GTSNPN and CDR2 is SVGIG (reference sequence). There are 13 residues in the CDR3. Trimming cost V 4 bases and J 0 bases; bases outside gene matches: 0. CDR3 in amino acids: CAWIAGSTDTQYF. DNA of the CDR3: TGTGCCTGGATAGCGGGGAGCACAGATACGCAGTATTTT.